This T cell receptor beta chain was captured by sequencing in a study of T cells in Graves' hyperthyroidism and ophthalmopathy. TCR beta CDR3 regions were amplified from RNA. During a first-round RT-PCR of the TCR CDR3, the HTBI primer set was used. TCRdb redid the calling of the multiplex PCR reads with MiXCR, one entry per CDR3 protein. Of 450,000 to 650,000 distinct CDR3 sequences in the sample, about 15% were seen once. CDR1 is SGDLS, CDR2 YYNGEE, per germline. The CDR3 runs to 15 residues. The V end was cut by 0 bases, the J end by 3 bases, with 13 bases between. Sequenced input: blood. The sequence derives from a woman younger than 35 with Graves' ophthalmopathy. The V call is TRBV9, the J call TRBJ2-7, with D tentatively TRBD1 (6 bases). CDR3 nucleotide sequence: TGTGCCAGCAGCGTAGGAGGGGACACCTACTACGAGCAGTACTTC. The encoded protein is CASSVGGDTYYEQYF.